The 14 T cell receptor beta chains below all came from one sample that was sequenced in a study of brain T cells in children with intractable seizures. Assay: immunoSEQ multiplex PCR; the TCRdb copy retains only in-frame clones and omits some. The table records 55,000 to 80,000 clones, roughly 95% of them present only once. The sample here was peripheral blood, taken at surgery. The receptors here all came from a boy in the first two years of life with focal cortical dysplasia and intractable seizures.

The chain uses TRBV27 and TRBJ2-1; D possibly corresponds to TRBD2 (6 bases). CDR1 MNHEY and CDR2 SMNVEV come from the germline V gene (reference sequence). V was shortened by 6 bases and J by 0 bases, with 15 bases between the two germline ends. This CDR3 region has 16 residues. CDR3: CASRSFSGSSYNEQFF. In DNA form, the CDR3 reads TGTGCCAGCAGAAGCTTTAGCGGCAGCTCCTACAATGAGCAGTTCTTC.

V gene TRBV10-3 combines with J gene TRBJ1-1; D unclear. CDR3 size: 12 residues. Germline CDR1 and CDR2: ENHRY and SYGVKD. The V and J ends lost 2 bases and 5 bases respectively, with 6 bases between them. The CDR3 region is CAISERGTEAFF. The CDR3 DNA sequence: TGTGCCATCAGTGAGCGGGGAACTGAAGCTTTCTTT.

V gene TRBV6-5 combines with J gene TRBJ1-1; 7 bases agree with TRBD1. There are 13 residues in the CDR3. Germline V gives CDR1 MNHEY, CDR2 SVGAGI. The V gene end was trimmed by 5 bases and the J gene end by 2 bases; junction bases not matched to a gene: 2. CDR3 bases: TGTGCCAGCAGTAACAGGGGAAACACTGAAGCTTTCTTT. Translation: CASSNRGNTEAFF.

The CDR3, as DNA: TGTGCCAGCAGCTCATTAGCCTCAGGGACTAATGAAAAACTGTTTTTT. Protein product: CASSSLASGTNEKLFF. The gene calls are TRBV7-6 and TRBJ1-4; D is possibly TRBD1 (5 bases). The CDR3 consists of 16 residues. CDR1 is SGHVS and CDR2 is FNYEAQ in the germline V gene. Trimming cost V 4 bases and J 2 bases, with 14 bases left between them.

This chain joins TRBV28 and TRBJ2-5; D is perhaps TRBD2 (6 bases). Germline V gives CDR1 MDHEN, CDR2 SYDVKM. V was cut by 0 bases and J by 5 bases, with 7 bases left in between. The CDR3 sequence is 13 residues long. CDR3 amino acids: CASSLWGRETQYF. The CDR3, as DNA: TGTGCCAGCAGTTTATGGGGGAGGGAGACCCAGTACTTC.

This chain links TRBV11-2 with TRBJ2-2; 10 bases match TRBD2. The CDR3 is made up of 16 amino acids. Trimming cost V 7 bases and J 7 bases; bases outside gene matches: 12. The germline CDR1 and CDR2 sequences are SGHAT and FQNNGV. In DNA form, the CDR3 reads TGTGCCAGCAACCCCGGGCTAGCGGGAGTAGTCGGGGAGCTGTTTTTT. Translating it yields CASNPGLAGVVGELFF. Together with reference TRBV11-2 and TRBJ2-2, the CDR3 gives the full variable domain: EAGVAQSPRYKIIEKRQSVAFWCNPISGHATLYWYQQILGQGPKLLIQFQNNGVVDDSQLPKDRFSAERLKGVDSTLKIQPAKLEDSAVYLCASNPGLAGVVGELFFGEGSRLTVL.

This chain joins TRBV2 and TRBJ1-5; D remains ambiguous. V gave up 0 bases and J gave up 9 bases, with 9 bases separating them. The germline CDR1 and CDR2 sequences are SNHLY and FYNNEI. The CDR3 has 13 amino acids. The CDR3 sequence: CASSEALVWPQHF. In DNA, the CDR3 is TGTGCCAGCAGTGAAGCGCTTGTCTGGCCCCAGCATTTT. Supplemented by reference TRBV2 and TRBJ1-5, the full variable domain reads EPEVTQTPSHQVTQMGQEVILRCVPISNHLYFYWYRQILGQKVEFLVSFYNNEISEKSEIFDDQFSVERPDGSNFTLKIRSTKLEDSAMYFCASSEALVWPQHFGDGTRLSIL.

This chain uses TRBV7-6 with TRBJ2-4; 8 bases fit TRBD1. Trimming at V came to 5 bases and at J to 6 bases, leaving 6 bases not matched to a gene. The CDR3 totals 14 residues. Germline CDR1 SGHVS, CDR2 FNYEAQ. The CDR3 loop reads CASSESDRGNIQYF. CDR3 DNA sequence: TGTGCCAGCAGCGAGTCCGACAGGGGAAACATTCAGTACTTC.

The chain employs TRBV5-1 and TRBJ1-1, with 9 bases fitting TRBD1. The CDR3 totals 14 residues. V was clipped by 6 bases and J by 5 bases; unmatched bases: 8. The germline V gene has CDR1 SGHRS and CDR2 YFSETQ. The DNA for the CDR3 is TGCGCCAGCAATATACAGGGGGCTGGAACTGAAGCTTTCTTT. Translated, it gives CASNIQGAGTEAFF.

The CDR3 DNA follows: TGTGCCAGCAGCCCATACACTCCTCCTGGGGCTAATGAAAAACTGTTTTTT. Protein sequence: CASSPYTPPGANEKLFF. This chain links TRBV11-2 with TRBJ1-4; D gene ambiguous. The CDR3 runs 17 residues. Germline V gene lookup returns CDR1 SGHAT and CDR2 FQNNGV. Trimming stripped 5 bases from V and 3 bases from J, with 19 bases between.

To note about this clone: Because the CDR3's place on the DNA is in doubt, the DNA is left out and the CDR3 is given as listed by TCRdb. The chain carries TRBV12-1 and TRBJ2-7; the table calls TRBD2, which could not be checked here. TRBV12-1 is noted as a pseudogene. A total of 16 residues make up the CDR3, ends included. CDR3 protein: CASSFEFGRGSYEQYF.

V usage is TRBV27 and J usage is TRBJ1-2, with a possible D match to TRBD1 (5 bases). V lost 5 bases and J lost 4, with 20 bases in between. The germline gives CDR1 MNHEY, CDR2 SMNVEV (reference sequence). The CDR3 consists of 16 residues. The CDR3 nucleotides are TGTGCCAGCAGTCTCTTCCGGGACGGCCCCCGCTATGGCTACACCTTC. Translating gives CASSLFRDGPRYGYTF.

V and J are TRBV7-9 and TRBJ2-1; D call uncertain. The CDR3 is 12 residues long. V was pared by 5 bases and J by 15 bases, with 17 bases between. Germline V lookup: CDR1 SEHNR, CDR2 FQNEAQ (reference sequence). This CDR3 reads CASSPPGVRLFF. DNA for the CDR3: TGTGCCAGCAGCCCCCCCGGTGTCAGACTGTTCTTC.

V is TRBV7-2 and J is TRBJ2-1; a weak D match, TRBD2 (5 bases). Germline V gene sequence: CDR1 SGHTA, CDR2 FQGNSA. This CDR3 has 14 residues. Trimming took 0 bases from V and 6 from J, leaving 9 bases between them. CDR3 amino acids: CASSLAGLRNEQFF. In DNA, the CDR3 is TGTGCCAGCAGCTTAGCCGGACTTCGCAATGAGCAGTTCTTC.